This paragraph reports one TCR beta chain. Via MiXCR, TCRdb re-called the RACE reads, giving one row per CDR3 protein. The sample lists 100,000 to 150,000 distinct CDR3 sequences, approximately 9.1% occurring once. V was clipped by 4 bases and J by 4 bases, with 18 bases between them. Germline V lookup: CDR1 SGDLS, CDR2 YYNGEE. CDR3 length equals 15 residues. Time point reported: healthy volunteer bleed at 2 weeks. Total RNA was extracted from unfractionated whole blood. The data were taken from a study of human T cells and chemical hapten exposure. Sequenced sample: whole blood. The sequence was collected from a male donor in good health. Some clones in this sample may be carry-over from other donors' samples. V usage is TRBV9 and J usage is TRBJ2-7; D may match TRBD1 or TRBD2 (5 bases each). CDR3 sequence: CASSPYPGPLYEQYF. As DNA, the CDR3 is TGTGCCAGCAGCCCCTACCCGGGACCTCTGTACGAGCAGTACTTC.